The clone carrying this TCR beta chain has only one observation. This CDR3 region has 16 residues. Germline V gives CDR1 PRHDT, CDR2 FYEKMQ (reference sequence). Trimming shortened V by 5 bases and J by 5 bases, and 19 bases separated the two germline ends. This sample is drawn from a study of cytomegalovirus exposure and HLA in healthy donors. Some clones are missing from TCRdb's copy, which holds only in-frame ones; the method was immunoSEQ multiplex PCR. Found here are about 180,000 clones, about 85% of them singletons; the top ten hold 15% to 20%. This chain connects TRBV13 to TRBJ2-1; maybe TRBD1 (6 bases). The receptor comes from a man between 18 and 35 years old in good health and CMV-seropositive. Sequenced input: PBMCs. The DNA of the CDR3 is TGTGCCAGCAGCCCGACTAACAGGGAGAGAGACAATGAGCAGTTCTTC. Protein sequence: CASSPTNRERDNEQFF. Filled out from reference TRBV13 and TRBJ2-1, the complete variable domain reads AAGVIQSPRHLIKEKRETATLKCYPIPRHDTVYWYQQGPGQDPQFLISFYEKMQSDKGSIPDRFSAQQFSDYHSELNMSSLELGDSALYFCASSPTNRERDNEQFFGPGTRLTVL.